This TCR beta chain was captured in a study of early T cells in non-severe SARS-CoV-2 infection. Study information: The authors sequenced bulk RNA from unsorted whole blood, leaving chains unpaired. Study findings and constraints: VDJdb matching skewed toward anti-spike CD8 responses, missing private and CD4 specificities.

V gave up 7 bases and J gave up 5 bases, with 15 bases separating them. Germline loops: CDR1 SEHNR, CDR2 FQNEAQ (reference sequence). This CDR3 comprises 14 residues. Unique molecular identifiers were affixed to single, distinct cDNA molecules. From the 5' RACE reads, TCRdb called clonotypes with MiXCR, one entry per CDR3 protein. The table has fewer than 65,000 distinct CDR3 sequences, roughly a tenth seen once. This clonotype was counted many times. The antigen is not known. Sequencing was done on a sample of whole blood. The origin of this receptor is an adult who was a healthcare worker with PCR-confirmed SARS-CoV-2 infection or an uninfected control (not recorded which). The J gene is TRBJ1-5, the V gene TRBV7-9, with D maybe TRBD1 (5 bases). CDR3 sequence (DNA): TGTGCCAGCACCGATAGCAGGGCCGATCAGCCCCAGCATTTT. Translating it yields CASTDSRADQPQHF.